This entry is about one T cell receptor (beta chain). The antigen remains undetermined. The stimulus was an HIV-1 Gag 15-mer peptide pool, 0.95 to 1 ug/peptide/mL. CD4+ T cells upregulating both CD40 ligand and CD69 were sorted as responding cells. This sample was included in a study of persistence of HIV-infected CD4 T cells. Findings of the study overall: The rare CMV-responding cells with HIV-1 proviruses were not separately TCR-sequenced. Within sorted populations, more oligoclonal TCRs accompanied more oligoclonal proviruses. Antigen-responding cells were enriched for degenerate expanded CDR3beta sequences. CMV- and Gag-responding cells had lower TCRbeta richness than CD3/CD28-responding cells.

Sequencing used immunoSEQ version 4 in survey mode. The assay was immunoSEQ multiplex PCR, and TCRdb's table has in-frame clones only and misses some. The table lists 20,000 to 25,000 clones, over 65% of them singletons, with around 1.8% in the top ten. Sequenced here: CD4+ T cells sorted from PBMCs after approximately 18-hour stimulation, sampled from a patient who received antiretroviral therapy. The origin of this receptor is an adult man with HIV who was CMV-seropositive.

In DNA form, the CDR3 reads TGCGCCAGCAGCCTTGGGGGATCCGGGGCCAACGTCCTGACTTTC. Residues: CASSLGGSGANVLTF. The chain combines TRBV5-1 with TRBJ2-6; D tentatively fits TRBD1 or TRBD2 (5 bases each). Germline loops: CDR1 SGHRS, CDR2 YFSETQ. V was clipped by 4 bases and J by 4 bases, with 12 bases between them. This CDR3 comprises 15 residues.